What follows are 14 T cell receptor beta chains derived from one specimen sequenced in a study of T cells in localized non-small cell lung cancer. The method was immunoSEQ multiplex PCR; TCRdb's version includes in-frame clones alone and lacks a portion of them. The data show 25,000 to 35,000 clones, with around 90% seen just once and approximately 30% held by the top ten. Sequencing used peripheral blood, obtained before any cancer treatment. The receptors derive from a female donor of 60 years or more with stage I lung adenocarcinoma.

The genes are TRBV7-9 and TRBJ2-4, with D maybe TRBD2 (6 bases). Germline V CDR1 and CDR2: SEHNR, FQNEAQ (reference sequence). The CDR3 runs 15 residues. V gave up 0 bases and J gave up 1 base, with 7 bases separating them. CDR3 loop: CASSLAGGAKNIQYF. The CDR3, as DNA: TGTGCCAGCAGCTTAGCGGGAGGCGCCAAAAACATTCAGTACTTC.

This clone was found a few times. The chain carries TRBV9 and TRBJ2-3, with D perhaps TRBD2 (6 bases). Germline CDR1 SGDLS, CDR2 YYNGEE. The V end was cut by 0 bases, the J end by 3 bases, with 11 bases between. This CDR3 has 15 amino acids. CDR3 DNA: TGTGCCAGCAGCGTAGCGGGAGAGGAAACAGATACGCAGTATTTT. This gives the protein CASSVAGEETDTQYF. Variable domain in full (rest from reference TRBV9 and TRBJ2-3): DSGVTQTPKHLITATGQRVTLRCSPRSGDLSVYWYQQSLDQGLQFLIQYYNGEERAKGNILERFSAQQFPDLHSELNLSSLELGDSALYFCASSVAGEETDTQYFGPGTRLTVL.

The DNA of the CDR3 is TGTGCCAGCAGCTTCCCGGGCAGCTCCTACAATGAGCAGTTCTTC. Translating it yields CASSFPGSSYNEQFF. The chain recombines TRBV7-9 with TRBJ2-1; D is uncertain. The CDR3 sequence is 15 residues long. Germline CDR1 SEHNR, CDR2 FQNEAQ (reference sequence). V was trimmed by 3 bases and J by 0 bases, leaving 9 bases between them.

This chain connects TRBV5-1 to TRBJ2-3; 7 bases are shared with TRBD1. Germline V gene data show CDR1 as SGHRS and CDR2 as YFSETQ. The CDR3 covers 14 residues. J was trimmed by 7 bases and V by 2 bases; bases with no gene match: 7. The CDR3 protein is CASSFGTVGNTQYF. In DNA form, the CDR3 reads TGCGCCAGCAGCTTCGGGACAGTGGGAAATACGCAGTATTTT. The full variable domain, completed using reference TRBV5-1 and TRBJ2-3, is KAGVTQTPRYLIKTRGQQVTLSCSPISGHRSVSWYQQTPGQGLQFLFEYFSETQRNKGNFPGRFSGRQFSNSRSEMNVSTLELGDSALYLCASSFGTVGNTQYFGPGTRLTVL.

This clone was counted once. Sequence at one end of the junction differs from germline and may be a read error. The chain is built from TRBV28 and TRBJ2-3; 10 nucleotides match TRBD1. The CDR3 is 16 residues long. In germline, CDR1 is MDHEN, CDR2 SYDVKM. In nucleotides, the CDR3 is TGTGCCAGCAGTCTATGGGGACAGGGGCAAGGAGATACGCAGTATTTT. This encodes CASSLWGQGQGDTQYF.

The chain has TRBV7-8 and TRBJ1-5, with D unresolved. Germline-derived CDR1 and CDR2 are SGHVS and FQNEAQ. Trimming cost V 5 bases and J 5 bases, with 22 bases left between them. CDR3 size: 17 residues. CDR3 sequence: CASSESRKPRHHQPQHF. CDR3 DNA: TGTGCCAGCAGCGAGAGTCGGAAGCCCCGACACCATCAGCCCCAGCATTTT. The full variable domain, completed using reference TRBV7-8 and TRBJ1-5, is GAGVSQSPRYKVAKRGQDVALRCDPISGHVSLFWYQQALGQGPEFLTYFQNEAQLDKSGLPSDRFFAERPEGSVSTLKIQRTQQEDSAVYLCASSESRKPRHHQPQHFGDGTRLSIL.

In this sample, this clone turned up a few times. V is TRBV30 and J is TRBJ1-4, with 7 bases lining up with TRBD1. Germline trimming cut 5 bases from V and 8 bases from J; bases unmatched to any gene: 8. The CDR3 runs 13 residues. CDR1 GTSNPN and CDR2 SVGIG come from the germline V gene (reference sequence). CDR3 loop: CAWQRGPGEKLFF. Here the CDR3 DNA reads TGTGCCTGGCAAAGGGGGCCTGGAGAAAAACTGTTTTTT.

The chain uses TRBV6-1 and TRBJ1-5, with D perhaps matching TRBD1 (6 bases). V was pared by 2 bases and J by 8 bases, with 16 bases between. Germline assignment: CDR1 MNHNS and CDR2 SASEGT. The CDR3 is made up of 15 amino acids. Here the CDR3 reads CASSERGAGFEPQHF. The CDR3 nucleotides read TGTGCCAGCAGTGAAAGGGGGGCTGGTTTTGAGCCCCAGCATTTT.

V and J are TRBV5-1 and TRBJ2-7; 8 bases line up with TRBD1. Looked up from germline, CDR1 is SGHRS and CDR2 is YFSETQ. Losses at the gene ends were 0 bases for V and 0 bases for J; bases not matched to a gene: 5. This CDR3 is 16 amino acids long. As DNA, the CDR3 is TGCGCCAGCAGCTTGGGGCCAGGGGGCAGCTCCTACGAGCAGTACTTC. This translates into CASSLGPGGSSYEQYF.

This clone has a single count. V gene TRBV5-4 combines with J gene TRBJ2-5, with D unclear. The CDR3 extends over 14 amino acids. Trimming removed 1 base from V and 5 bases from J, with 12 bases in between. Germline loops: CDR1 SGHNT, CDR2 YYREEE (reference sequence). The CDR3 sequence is CASSLSNSWETQYF. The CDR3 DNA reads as TGTGCCAGCAGCTTGAGTAATAGCTGGGAGACCCAGTACTTC.

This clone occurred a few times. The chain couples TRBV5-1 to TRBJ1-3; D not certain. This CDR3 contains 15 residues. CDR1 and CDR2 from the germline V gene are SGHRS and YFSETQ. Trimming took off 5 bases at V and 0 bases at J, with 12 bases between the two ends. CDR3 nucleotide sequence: TGCGCCAGCAGGGACGGGCAAAACTCTGGAAACACCATATATTTT. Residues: CASRDGQNSGNTIYF.

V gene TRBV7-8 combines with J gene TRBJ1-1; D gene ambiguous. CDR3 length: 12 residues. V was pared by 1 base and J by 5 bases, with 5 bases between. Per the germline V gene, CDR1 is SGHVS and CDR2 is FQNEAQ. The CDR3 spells CASSLGETEAFF. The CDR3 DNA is TGTGCCAGCAGCTTAGGGGAGACTGAAGCTTTCTTT.

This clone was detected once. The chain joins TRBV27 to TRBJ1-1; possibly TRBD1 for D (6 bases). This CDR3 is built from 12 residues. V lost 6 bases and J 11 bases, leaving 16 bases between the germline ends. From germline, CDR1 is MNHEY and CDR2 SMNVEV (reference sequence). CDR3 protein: CASRSTGITAFF. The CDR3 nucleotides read TGTGCCAGCAGATCTACAGGGATTACGGCTTTCTTT.

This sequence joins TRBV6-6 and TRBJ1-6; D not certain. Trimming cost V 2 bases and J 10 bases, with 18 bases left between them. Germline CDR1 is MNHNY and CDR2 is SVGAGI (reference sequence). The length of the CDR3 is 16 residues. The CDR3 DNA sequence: TGTGCCAGCAGTTACGTCTCAGGAGTTTCTTTGTCACCCCTCCACTTT. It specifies CASSYVSGVSLSPLHF.